The clone carrying this TCR beta chain has only a few counts. Only in-frame clones appear in the TCRdb table, and some are missing; sequencing was by immunoSEQ multiplex PCR. The sample shows approximately 20,000 clones, 84% of them seen only once. This entry comes from a study of OX40 agonist ivuxolimab in advanced cancers. On the study more broadly: The dose-escalation group included hepatocellular carcinoma, melanoma, renal cell carcinoma and head and neck cancer. Cohort: 80% to 85% men, mean age about 60, aged about 20 to 85.

With 2 bases removed from V and 6 bases from J, the gap between germline ends came to 10 bases. The CDR3 has 13 residues. Germline loops: CDR1 MNHEY, CDR2 SVGAGI. V is TRBV6-5 and J is TRBJ1-2; D is possibly TRBD1 (6 bases). The source was CD4+ or CD8+ T cells sorted from blood, collected in a trial of the OX40 agonist ivuxolimab. The TCR originated in an adult with an advanced solid tumor such as melanoma, head and neck, liver or kidney cancer. This chain's CDR3 is CASSYRNRDGYTF. CDR3 coding DNA: TGTGCCAGCAGTTACCGTAACAGGGATGGCTACACCTTC.